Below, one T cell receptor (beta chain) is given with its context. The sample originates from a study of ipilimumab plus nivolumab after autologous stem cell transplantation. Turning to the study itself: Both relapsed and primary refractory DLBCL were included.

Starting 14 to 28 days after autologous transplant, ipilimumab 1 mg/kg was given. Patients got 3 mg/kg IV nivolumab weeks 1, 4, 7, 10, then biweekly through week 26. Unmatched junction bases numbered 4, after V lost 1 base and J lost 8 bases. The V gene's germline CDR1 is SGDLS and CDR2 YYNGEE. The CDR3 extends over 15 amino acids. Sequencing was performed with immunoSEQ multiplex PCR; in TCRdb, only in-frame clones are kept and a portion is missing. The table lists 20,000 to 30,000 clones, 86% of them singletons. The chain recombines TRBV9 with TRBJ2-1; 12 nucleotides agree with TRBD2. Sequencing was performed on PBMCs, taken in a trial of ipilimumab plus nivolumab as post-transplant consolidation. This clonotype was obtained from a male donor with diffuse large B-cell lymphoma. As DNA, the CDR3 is TGTGCCAGCAGCGTAACTAGCGGGGGGCCCGATGAGCAGTTCTTC. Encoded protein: CASSVTSGGPDEQFF.